This TCR beta chain was sequenced during a study of T cells in Graves' hyperthyroidism and ophthalmopathy (dated by TCRdb to the late 2010s). Study-wide context: Peripheral blood was collected at initial diagnosis, before any treatment. To identify distinguishing TCR V-J signatures, a discovery cohort of some 99 patients was used, comprising some 43 with Graves' ophthalmopathy and around 60 with stable Graves' hyperthyroidism. An independent validation cohort of around 19 hyperthyroidism patients and about 15 patients who later progressed to ophthalmopathy tested prospective prediction of ophthalmopathy. The 100 or so discovery patients were divided at random into training and test sets in a 7:3 ratio. The study also compared thyroid tissue and blood T-cell repertoires from about six Graves' hyperthyroidism patients. Following sampling, methimazole starting at 30 mg daily was given to hyperthyroidism patients, and high-dose intravenous methylprednisolone was given to ophthalmopathy patients. According to the paper, TCR Vbeta CDR3 sequencing was carried out on over 130 peripheral blood samples, which came from over 40 ophthalmopathy, 80 or so hyperthyroidism and some 17 progressor patients. General study outcomes and caveats: Ophthalmopathy was separated from stable hyperthyroidism by a 13 V-J signature model, with approximately 85% sensitivity and about 81% specificity obtained in cross-validation and 80%/75% obtained in testing. Most expanded thyroid clonotypes (frequency above 0.001) were also found in blood, which suggests that blood repertoires may mirror thyroid immune responses. In validation, the model predicted progression to ophthalmopathy a median of roughly 6.1 months before onset, with around 70% sensitivity and nearly 75% specificity. Sample size was not statistically predetermined, and investigators were not blinded to group allocation.

This clonotype came up many times. It lacks a known antigen. No per-base quality is available; no much larger clone lies one base away. The TCR beta CDR3 regions were amplified from RNA transcripts. For the first round of RT-PCR on the TCR CDR3, the HTBI primer set was used together with the Qiagen OneStep RT-PCR kit. A second multiplex PCR round built the libraries, followed by size selection and purification. Paired-end sequencing of the libraries was performed with 100 bp reads on an Illumina HiSeq2000. As for how the authors treated the data: SOAPnuke was used to process the raw data, removing reads that contained adapters or uncalled bases, had a mean Phred below 15, or lacked an exact match to the constant primer or identifier. COPE v1.2.5 was used to merge the high-quality paired reads, and each unique nucleotide sequence was defined as a clonotype. MiTCR v1.1 was used to align clonotypes to the IMGT TRBV, TRBD and TRBJ reference segments. Analysis was restricted to V-J combinations with a frequency above 0.0001, which covered 98% to 99.2% of repertoires. The TCS score was defined as F50 (clonal expansion) divided by E x V (chaos), with BLOSUM62-based TCRdist calculated between CDR3 peptides within each V-J. Welch's t-statistics and random forest reduced around 550 V-J features to 10 to 15, which were used in a naive Bayes classifier (R e1071). The similarity between thyroid and blood repertoires was quantified using the Morisita-Horn index. TCRdb's own reprocessing of the public reads used fastp at Q25 and MiXCR and kept productive beta chains. Identical CDR3 proteins give one entry, which carries the most common genes and DNA. None of the V and J calls come from the authors' own analysis; TCRdb made them. The sample contains some 800,000 distinct CDR3 sequences, roughly 40% of them found a single time. The top ten hold 8.9% of the sample.

A patient counted as having stable Graves' hyperthyroidism if no progression to ophthalmopathy occurred over 18 months of follow-up. Hyperthyroidism patients were aged 18 to 65 years and newly diagnosed, with disease duration of less than 2 months. Patients with uncontrolled infections, other autoimmune diseases, pregnancy or lactation were excluded. Clinical symptoms, serum thyroxine and TRAb, thyroid ultrasound, and orbital computed tomography formed the basis for the diagnoses. PBMCs were separated from 10 ml of fresh peripheral blood using Ficoll-Paque density gradient centrifugation. Total RNA was extracted using Trizol reagent, and RNA quality was assessed on an Agilent 2100 Bioanalyzer. Source material: blood. The source is a man younger than 30 with Graves' hyperthyroidism.

The CDR3 region: CASSPGQGDDEQYF. The nucleotide sequence reads as follows: TGTGCCAGCAGCCCGGGACAGGGGGACGACGAGCAGTACTTC. The chain couples TRBV9 to TRBJ2-7; the junction holds 11 bases that match TRBD1. The CDR3 measures 14 amino acids from cysteine to phenylalanine. CDR3 DNA only is kept here, 42 bases in frame from base 1. V loses 4 bases at its end and J loses 5 bases; junction bases beyond the gene matches: 5. CDR1 and CDR2 (SGDLS, YYNGEE) derive from the germline V gene.